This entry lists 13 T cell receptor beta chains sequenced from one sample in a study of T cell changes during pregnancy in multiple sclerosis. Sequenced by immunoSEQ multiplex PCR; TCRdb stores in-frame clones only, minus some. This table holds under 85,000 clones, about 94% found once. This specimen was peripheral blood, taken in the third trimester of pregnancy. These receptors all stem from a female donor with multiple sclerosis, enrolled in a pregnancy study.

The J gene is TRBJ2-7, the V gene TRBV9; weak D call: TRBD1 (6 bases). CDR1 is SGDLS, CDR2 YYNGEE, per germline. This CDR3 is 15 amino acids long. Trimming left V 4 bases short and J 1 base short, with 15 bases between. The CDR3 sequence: CASSPWDIGSYEQYF. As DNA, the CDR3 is TGTGCCAGCAGCCCCTGGGACATTGGGTCCTACGAGCAGTACTTC.

The CDR3 DNA reads as TGTGCCAGCAGTGTTAGTAGCAATCAGCCCCAGCATTTT. It codes for CASSVSSNQPQHF. The gene calls are TRBV2 and TRBJ1-5; no clear D. Germline loops: CDR1 SNHLY, CDR2 FYNNEI. The CDR3 covers 13 residues. The V end lost 4 bases, the J end lost 0 bases, and 4 bases lay between the germline ends.

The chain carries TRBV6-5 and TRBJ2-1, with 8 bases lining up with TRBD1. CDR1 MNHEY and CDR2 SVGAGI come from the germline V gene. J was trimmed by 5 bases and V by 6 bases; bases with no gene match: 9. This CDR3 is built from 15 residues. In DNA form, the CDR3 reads TGTGCCAGCAGGGAACCGGACAGGGTGGACAATGAGCAGTTCTTC. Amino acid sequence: CASREPDRVDNEQFF.

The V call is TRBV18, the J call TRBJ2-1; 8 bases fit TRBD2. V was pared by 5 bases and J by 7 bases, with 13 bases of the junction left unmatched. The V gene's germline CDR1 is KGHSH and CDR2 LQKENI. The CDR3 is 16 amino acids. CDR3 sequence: CASSSESGGGRNEQFF. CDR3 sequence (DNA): TGTGCCAGCTCATCAGAAAGCGGGGGCGGTCGGAATGAGCAGTTCTTC.

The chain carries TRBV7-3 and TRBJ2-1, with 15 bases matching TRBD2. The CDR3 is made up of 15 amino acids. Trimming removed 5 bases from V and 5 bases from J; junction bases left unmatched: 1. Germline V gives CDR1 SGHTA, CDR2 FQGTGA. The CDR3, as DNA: TGTGCCAGCAGCCGGACTAGCGGGGGGGACAATGAGCAGTTCTTC. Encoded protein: CASSRTSGGDNEQFF.

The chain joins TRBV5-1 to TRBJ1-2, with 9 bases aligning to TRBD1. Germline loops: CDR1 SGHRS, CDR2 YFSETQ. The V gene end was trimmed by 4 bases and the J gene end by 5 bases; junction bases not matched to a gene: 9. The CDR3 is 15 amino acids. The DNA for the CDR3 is TGCGCCAGCAGCCCTCCGGGACAGGGTCAGTATGGCTACACCTTC. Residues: CASSPPGQGQYGYTF. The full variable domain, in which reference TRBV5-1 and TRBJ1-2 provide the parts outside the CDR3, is KAGVTQTPRYLIKTRGQQVTLSCSPISGHRSVSWYQQTPGQGLQFLFEYFSETQRNKGNFPGRFSGRQFSNSRSEMNVSTLELGDSALYLCASSPPGQGQYGYTFGSGTRLTVV.

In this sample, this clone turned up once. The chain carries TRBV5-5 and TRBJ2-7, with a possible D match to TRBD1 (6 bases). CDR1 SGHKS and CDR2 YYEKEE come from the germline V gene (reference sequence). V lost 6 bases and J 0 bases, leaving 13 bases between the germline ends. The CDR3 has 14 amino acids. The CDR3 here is CASKPGTPSYEQYF. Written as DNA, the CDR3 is TGTGCCAGCAAGCCCGGGACACCCTCCTACGAGCAGTACTTC.

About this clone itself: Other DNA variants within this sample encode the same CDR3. The CDR3 bases are TGTGCCAGCAGCTCAAGACAGGGGGTCTACGAGCAGTACTTC. Protein product: CASSSRQGVYEQYF. The rearrangement links TRBV7-2 to TRBJ2-7; TRBD1 matches at 9 bases. In germline, CDR1 is SGHTA, CDR2 FQGNSA. Germline trimming cut 4 bases from V and 3 bases from J; bases unmatched to any gene: 4. The CDR3 has 14 residues.

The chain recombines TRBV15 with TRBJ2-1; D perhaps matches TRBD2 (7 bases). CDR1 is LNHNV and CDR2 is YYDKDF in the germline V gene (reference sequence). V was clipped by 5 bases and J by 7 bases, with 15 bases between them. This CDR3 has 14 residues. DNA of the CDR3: TGTGCCACCAGCCCGCGGGGGCTTTGGAATGAGCAGTTCTTC. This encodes CATSPRGLWNEQFF.

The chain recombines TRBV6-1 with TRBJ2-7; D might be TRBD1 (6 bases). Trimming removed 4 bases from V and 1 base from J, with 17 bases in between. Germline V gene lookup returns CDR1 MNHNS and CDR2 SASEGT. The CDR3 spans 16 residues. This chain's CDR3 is CASSAGLGQLSYEQYF. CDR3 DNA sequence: TGTGCCAGCAGTGCCGGACTCGGACAGCTTTCCTACGAGCAGTACTTC.

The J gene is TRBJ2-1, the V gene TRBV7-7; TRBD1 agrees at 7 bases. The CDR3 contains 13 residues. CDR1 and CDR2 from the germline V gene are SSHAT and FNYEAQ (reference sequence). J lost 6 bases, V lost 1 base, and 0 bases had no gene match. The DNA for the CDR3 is TGTGCCAGCAGCTTAGGACAGGGCAATGAGCAGTTCTTC. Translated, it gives CASSLGQGNEQFF.

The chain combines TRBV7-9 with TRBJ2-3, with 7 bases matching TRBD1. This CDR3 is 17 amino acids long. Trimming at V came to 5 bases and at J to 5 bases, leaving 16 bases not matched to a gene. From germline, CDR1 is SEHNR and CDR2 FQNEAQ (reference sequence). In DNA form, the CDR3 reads TGTGCCAGCAGCCATACACGGACAGGACCCTTAGTAGATACGCAGTATTTT. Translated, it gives CASSHTRTGPLVDTQYF.

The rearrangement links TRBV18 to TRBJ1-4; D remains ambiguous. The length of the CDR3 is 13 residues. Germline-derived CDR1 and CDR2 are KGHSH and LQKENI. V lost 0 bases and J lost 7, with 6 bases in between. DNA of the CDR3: TGTGCCAGCTCACCACCTCGTATTGAAAAACTGTTTTTT. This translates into CASSPPRIEKLFF.